This TCR beta chain was sequenced in a study of Graves' ophthalmopathy and Graves' hyperthyroidism. On this clonotype itself: What it binds is unknown.

Amplification targeted the TCR beta CDR3 regions, with RNA transcripts as the source material. RT-PCR with HTBI primers came first, then second-round multiplex PCR. TCRdb fed the multiplex PCR reads into MiXCR, producing one record per CDR3 protein. The sample consists of hundreds of thousands of distinct CDR3 sequences, around a fifth of them appearing once. Recruitment covered hyperthyroidism patients aged 18 to 65 whose new diagnosis was of under 2 months' duration. The PBMC fraction was derived from 10 ml of fresh peripheral blood. CDR3 length: 15 residues. The germline gives CDR1 SGHRS, CDR2 YFSETQ. Study-wide results and limits: Thyroid clonotypes that were expanded above 0.001 frequency mostly also appeared in blood. With around 88% sensitivity and less than 83% specificity, a 13-signature model separated ophthalmopathy from stable hyperthyroidism.

Sequencing was carried out using peripheral blood. This clonotype was sampled from a woman under 30 with stable Graves' hyperthyroidism. Some clones in this sample may be carry-over from other donors' samples. The chain is built from TRBV5-1 and TRBJ2-6; 12 bases line up with TRBD1. The DNA end is more similar to TRBJ1-2, so the J call may be wrong. CDR3 sequence (DNA): TGCGCCAGCAGCGCAAAGGGGACAGGGGGCGGATCCTACACCTTC. Its protein product is CASSAKGTGGGSYTF.